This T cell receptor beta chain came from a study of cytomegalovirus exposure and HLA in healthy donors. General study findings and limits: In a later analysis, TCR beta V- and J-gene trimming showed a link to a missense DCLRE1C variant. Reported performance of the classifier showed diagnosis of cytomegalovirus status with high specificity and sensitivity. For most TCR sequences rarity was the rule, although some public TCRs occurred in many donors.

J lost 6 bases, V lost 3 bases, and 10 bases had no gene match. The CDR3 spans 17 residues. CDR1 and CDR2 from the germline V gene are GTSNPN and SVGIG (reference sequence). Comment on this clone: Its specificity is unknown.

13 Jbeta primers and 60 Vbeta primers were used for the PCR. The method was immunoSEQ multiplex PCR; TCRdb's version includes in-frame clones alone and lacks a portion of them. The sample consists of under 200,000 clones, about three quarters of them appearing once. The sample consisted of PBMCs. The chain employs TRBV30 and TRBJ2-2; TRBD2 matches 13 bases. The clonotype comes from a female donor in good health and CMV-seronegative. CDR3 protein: CAWSYTRTSGGAGELFF. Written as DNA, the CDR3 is TGTGCCTGGAGCTATACAAGGACTAGCGGGGGTGCCGGGGAGCTGTTTTTT.